The 23 T cell receptor beta chains below were found in one sample sequenced in a study of blood T cell repertoires in COVID-19. Assay used: immunoSEQ multiplex PCR; TCRdb lists only in-frame clones, some missing. The sample records about 59,000 clones, approximately 90% being singletons. Source material: peripheral blood. These receptors all stem from a man older than 75 with acute or convalescent COVID-19.

The chain is built from TRBV3-1 (or the pseudogene TRBV3-2) and TRBJ2-3; D perhaps matches TRBD1 (5 bases). The V end lost 0 bases, the J end lost 0 bases, and 16 bases lay between the germline ends. The CDR3 has 18 residues. Germline V lookup: CDR1 LGHDT, CDR2 YNNKEL (reference sequence). CDR3 loop: CASSQDLWGRTSTDTQYF. The CDR3 DNA follows: TGTGCCAGCAGCCAAGATCTTTGGGGCAGAACTAGCACAGATACGCAGTATTTT.

The rearrangement links TRBV11-2 to TRBJ1-4; D is uncertain. V gave up 1 base and J gave up 4 bases, with 7 bases separating them. This CDR3 region has 14 residues. Germline loops: CDR1 SGHAT, CDR2 FQNNGV. The CDR3 protein is CASSLGQINEKLFF. The CDR3 nucleotides read TGTGCCAGCAGCTTAGGTCAGATTAATGAAAAACTGTTTTTT.

The V call is TRBV4-1, the J call TRBJ1-6; D is perhaps TRBD1 (5 bases). Trimming pared 4 bases from V and 7 bases from J, leaving 14 bases between. CDR3 size: 15 residues. Looked up from germline, CDR1 is MGHRA and CDR2 is YSYEKL. The CDR3 DNA sequence: TGCGCCAGCAGCCCGCCCGCAGGGTACAATTCACCCCTCCACTTT. This encodes CASSPPAGYNSPLHF.

This chain uses TRBV6-6 with TRBJ2-7; maybe TRBD1 (6 bases). Germline CDR1 and CDR2: MNHNY and SVGAGI (reference sequence). CDR3 length: 15 residues. V was clipped by 6 bases and J by 2 bases, with 17 bases between them. CDR3 in amino acids: CASRGLGASPYEQYF. CDR3 DNA sequence: TGTGCCAGCAGGGGATTGGGGGCCTCTCCCTACGAGCAGTACTTC.

This chain connects TRBV2 to TRBJ1-5; no definite D call. Germline CDR1 and CDR2: SNHLY and FYNNEI. Trimming took 4 bases from V and 0 from J, leaving 13 bases between them. The length of the CDR3 is 16 residues. The CDR3 DNA follows: TGTGCCAGCAGTGGCGAGGGCACTTATAGCAATCAGCCCCAGCATTTT. Its protein product is CASSGEGTYSNQPQHF. Together with reference TRBV2 and TRBJ1-5, the CDR3 gives the full variable domain: EPEVTQTPSHQVTQMGQEVILRCVPISNHLYFYWYRQILGQKVEFLVSFYNNEISEKSEIFDDQFSVERPDGSNFTLKIRSTKLEDSAMYFCASSGEGTYSNQPQHFGDGTRLSIL.

This clone was found once. V usage is TRBV7-2 and J usage is TRBJ1-2, with 9 bases fitting TRBD1. The CDR3 loop spans 17 amino acids. V shed 3 bases, J shed 8 bases, and the junction held 16 bases outside the gene matches. Germline V gives CDR1 SGHTA, CDR2 FQGNSA. CDR3 in DNA: TGTGCCAGCAGCTTGGCCGGGACAGGGTACAAACGTGAAGGCTACACCTTC. It encodes CASSLAGTGYKREGYTF. Using reference TRBV7-2 and TRBJ1-2 for the parts outside the CDR3, the full variable domain is GAGVSQSPSNKVTEKGKDVELRCDPISGHTALYWYRQSLGQGLEFLIYFQGNSAPDKSGLPSDRFSAERTGGSVSTLTIQRTQQEDSAVYLCASSLAGTGYKREGYTFGSGTRLTVV.

The chain carries TRBV25-1 and TRBJ2-2; TRBD1 aligns across 10 bases. V trimming: 1 base; J trimming: 6 bases; junction bases outside the gene matches: 8. Germline CDR1 is MGHDK and CDR2 is SYGVNS. This CDR3 spans 17 amino acids. The CDR3 nucleotides are TGTGCCAGCAGTGAATTGCCGGGACAGGGGACCCCCGGGGAGCTGTTTTTT. Its translation: CASSELPGQGTPGELFF.

This rearrangement joins TRBV6-5 to TRBJ2-1, with D maybe TRBD2 (6 bases). This CDR3 is 15 amino acids long. V lost 5 bases, J lost 0 bases, and 11 bases lay in between. CDR1 and CDR2 from the germline V gene are MNHEY and SVGAGI. CDR3 nucleotides: TGTGCCAGCAGTAACGGACTACTCTCCTACAATGAGCAGTTCTTC. The encoded protein is CASSNGLLSYNEQFF.

The chain combines TRBV27 with TRBJ2-7; TRBD1 might be the D (8 bases). The CDR3 is 14 amino acids. Trimming shortened V by 3 bases and J by 5 bases, and 14 bases separated the two germline ends. Germline CDR1 is MNHEY and CDR2 is SMNVEV (reference sequence). CDR3 sequence: CASSFTGGVHEQYF. The CDR3 bases are TGTGCCAGCAGTTTTACAGGGGGGGTCCACGAGCAGTACTTC.

The CDR3 DNA is TGCAGCGCACGACAGGGGGGGCAAGAGACCCAGTACTTC. Translation: CSARQGGQETQYF. The rearrangement joins TRBV29-1 to TRBJ2-5; 9 bases fit TRBD1. Looked up from germline, CDR1 is SQVTM and CDR2 is ANQGSEA. The CDR3 sequence is 13 residues long. J lost 2 bases, V lost 7 bases, and 5 bases had no gene match.

This clone was observed a single time. J is TRBJ1-2 and V is TRBV7-9, with D unclear. Looked up from germline, CDR1 is SEHNR and CDR2 is FQNEAQ (reference sequence). With 1 base removed from V and 0 bases from J, the gap between germline ends came to 9 bases. This CDR3 is built from 15 residues. The CDR3 loop is CASSLGLASNYGYTF. CDR3 bases: TGTGCCAGCAGCTTAGGTCTGGCCTCTAACTATGGCTACACCTTC.

J is TRBJ2-7 and V is TRBV6-1; possibly TRBD1 for D (5 bases). Germline CDR1 and CDR2: MNHNS and SASEGT. The V gene lost 1 base and the J gene lost 0 bases, with 10 bases spanning the gap. This CDR3 is built from 15 residues. CDR3: CASSEVWGGSYEQYF. CDR3 in DNA: TGTGCCAGCAGTGAAGTATGGGGCGGCTCCTACGAGCAGTACTTC.

This clone occurred a few times. The rearrangement joins TRBV7-3 to TRBJ1-1; 9 positions match TRBD1. This CDR3 region has 15 residues. Germline values: CDR1 SGHTA, CDR2 FQGTGA. V trimming: 0 bases; J trimming: 1 base; junction bases outside the gene matches: 0. In DNA form, the CDR3 reads TGTGCCAGCAGCTTAACGGGACAGGGGAACACTGAAGCTTTCTTT. Its translation is CASSLTGQGNTEAFF.

This chain uses TRBV18 with TRBJ2-5; D is possibly TRBD1 (5 bases). The length of the CDR3 is 13 residues. Germline V gene sequence: CDR1 KGHSH, CDR2 LQKENI. V was clipped by 3 bases and J by 4 bases, with 9 bases between them. The CDR3 bases are TGTGCCAGCTCACCGGCAGGGATAGAGACCCAGTACTTC. Protein product: CASSPAGIETQYF.

This chain uses TRBV6-6 with TRBJ1-2; the D gene is possibly TRBD1 (6 bases). Germline V lookup: CDR1 MNHNY, CDR2 SVGAGI (reference sequence). CDR3 length: 16 amino acids. Trimming shortened V by 2 bases and J by 0 bases, and 13 bases separated the two germline ends. In nucleotides, the CDR3 is TGTGCCAGCAGTTACCCACACGGACAGTCTAACTATGGCTACACCTTC. Its translation is CASSYPHGQSNYGYTF.

The rearrangement uses TRBV7-2 and TRBJ2-5; D not resolved. CDR3 length: 14 amino acids. Trimming removed 3 bases from V and 5 bases from J, with 13 bases in between. Germline V gene lookup returns CDR1 SGHTA and CDR2 FQGNSA. The CDR3 DNA follows: TGTGCCAGCAGCTTGGGCTTGGGTTCTGAGACCCAGTACTTC. Its translation is CASSLGLGSETQYF.

This sequence joins TRBV20-1 and TRBJ2-1; maybe TRBD1 (5 bases). The germline V gene has CDR1 DFQATT and CDR2 SNEGSKA (reference sequence). The CDR3 is made up of 13 amino acids. Trimming took 3 bases from V and 8 from J, leaving 14 bases between them. The CDR3, as DNA: TGCAGTGCTAGTAAGGGGCAGGTCGATGAGCAGTTCTTC. Amino acid sequence: CSASKGQVDEQFF.

The chain employs TRBV6-6 and TRBJ1-1; 8 bases are a match to TRBD1. The germline V gene has CDR1 MNHNY and CDR2 SVGAGI (reference sequence). Germline trimming cut 5 bases from V and 0 bases from J; bases unmatched to any gene: 8. The CDR3 consists of 16 residues. The CDR3 nucleotides are TGTGCCAGCAGTCCCTTTTCGGGACAGGTGAACACTGAAGCTTTCTTT. Translating gives CASSPFSGQVNTEAFF.

The chain couples TRBV7-2 to TRBJ2-7; 7 bases map to TRBD2. V was pared by 6 bases and J by 5 bases, with 13 bases of the junction left unmatched. CDR3 length equals 15 residues. Germline CDR1 SGHTA, CDR2 FQGNSA. CDR3 sequence: CASSQSSAGVNEQYF. The CDR3 coding sequence is TGTGCCAGCAGTCAATCTAGCGCGGGGGTAAACGAGCAGTACTTC.

This clone was seen a single time. The chain employs TRBV6-5 and TRBJ1-2, with a tentative D call TRBD1 (6 bases). From germline, CDR1 is MNHEY and CDR2 SVGAGI. This CDR3 has 16 amino acids. Trimming removed 1 base from V and 6 bases from J, with 18 bases in between. CDR3 DNA: TGTGCCAGCAGTTACTACCAACAACAGGGATCCCATGGCTACACCTTC. It yields the protein CASSYYQQQGSHGYTF.

The chain employs TRBV12-5 and TRBJ2-3; TRBD1 aligns across 7 bases. The germline gives CDR1 LGHNT, CDR2 FRNRAP. V dropped 0 bases and J dropped 1; count of bases not matched to a gene: 7. This CDR3 is 17 amino acids long. CDR3 nucleotide sequence: TGTGCTAGTGGTTTGGTACTGACAGGGTCGCGCACAGATACGCAGTATTTT. This gives the protein CASGLVLTGSRTDTQYF.

The chain employs TRBV29-1 and TRBJ2-1; 7 positions agree with TRBD1. Trimming removed 5 bases from V and 3 bases from J; junction bases left unmatched: 10. This CDR3 comprises 15 residues. CDR1 is SQVTM and CDR2 is ANQGSEA in the germline V gene. Here the CDR3 reads CSVTPKTGNYNEQFF. CDR3 bases: TGCAGCGTTACACCTAAGACAGGGAACTACAATGAGCAGTTCTTC.

This clone was seen once. The rearrangement joins TRBV19 to TRBJ1-5; unclear D gene. CDR1 LNHDA and CDR2 SQIVND come from the germline V gene (reference sequence). The CDR3 is made up of 14 amino acids. Trimming cost V 3 bases and J 3 bases, with 9 bases left between them. This CDR3 reads CASSMQIHNQPQHF. CDR3 DNA sequence: TGTGCCAGTAGTATGCAGATCCACAATCAGCCCCAGCATTTT.